A selection of T cell receptor beta chains follows, all from one sample in a study of STAT3 mutations in large granular lymphocyte leukemia. Here immunoSEQ multiplex PCR was the method, and the copy in TCRdb shows in-frame clones only, minus some. This sample has about 3,100 clones, with roughly 68% found just once. The source material was peripheral blood mononuclear cells. Source of these receptors: a middle-aged woman with T-cell large granular lymphocyte leukemia. Some clones in this sample may be carry-over from other donors' samples. The CDR3 runs from the conserved cysteine through the conserved F or W. The D gene is left open where the match is weak. For some rows the clone size is stated as once, few or many, or as a class when expanded; others skip it.

abundance	j_gene	d_gene	v_gene	CDR3nt	CDR3aa
-	TRBJ2-4	TRBD2	TRBV29-1	TGCAGCGTTGAACTGACTAGCGAAAACATTCAGTACTTC	CSVELTSENIQYF
-	TRBJ1-2	TRBD1	TRBV4-1	TGCGCCAGCAGCAAGATAAGGCCAATACAGGGGGGAAGCTATGGCTACACCTTC	CASSKIRPIQGGSYGYTF
-	TRBJ2-7	-	TRBV27	TGTGCCAGCAGTTTTGCATCAGGGAGGAGCTCCTACGAGCAGTACTTC	CASSFASGRSSYEQYF
-	TRBJ2-4	-	TRBV30	TGTGCCTGGAGTGTAGCAGGGTCCATTCAGTACTTC	CAWSVAGSIQYF
-	TRBJ2-5	-	TRBV4-3	TGCGCCAGCAGAGGTTTTAGAGAGACCCAGTACTTC	CASRGFRETQYF
few	TRBJ1-1	-	TRBV7-2	TGTGCCAGCAGCTGGGCAGAGAACACTGAAGCTTTCTTT	CASSWAENTEAFF
-	TRBJ1-6	-	TRBV9	TGTGCCAGCAGCTCCCCGGGTTTTACGCCCCTCCACTTT	CASSSPGFTPLHF
-	TRBJ1-2	-	TRBV18	TGTGCCAGCTCACCGGGCAACAGGTTGGATTATGGCTACACCTTC	CASSPGNRLDYGYTF
-	TRBJ1-1	-	TRBV7-2	TGTGCCAGCAGCCGGGCGGGCACTACAGACACTGAAGCTTTCTTT	CASSRAGTTDTEAFF
-	TRBJ1-2	-	TRBV5-1	TGCGCCAGCAGCTTGGCCAAGGGCCCTTTACTGAAGGGCTACACCTTC	CASSLAKGPLLKGYTF
-	TRBJ1-1	-	TRBV30	TGTGCCTGGAGTGTGGGGCAGGGCTCCACTGAAGCTTTCTTT	CAWSVGQGSTEAFF
few	TRBJ1-5	-	TRBV30	TGTGCCTGGAGTGTCGACAGCAATCAGCCCCAGCATTTT	CAWSVDSNQPQHF
hyperexpanded	TRBJ2-1	TRBD1	TRBV7-9	TGTGCCAGCAGCGAGGGACAGATGTACAATGAGCAGTTCTTC	CASSEGQMYNEQFF
-	TRBJ1-2	-	TRBV7-2	TGTGCCAGCAGCCCAGCGAGTAGCTATGGCTACACCTTC	CASSPASSYGYTF
-	TRBJ2-3	TRBD2	TRBV13	TGTGCCAGCAGCCCCGTCGGGACTAGCGGCACAGATACGCAGTATTTT	CASSPVGTSGTDTQYF